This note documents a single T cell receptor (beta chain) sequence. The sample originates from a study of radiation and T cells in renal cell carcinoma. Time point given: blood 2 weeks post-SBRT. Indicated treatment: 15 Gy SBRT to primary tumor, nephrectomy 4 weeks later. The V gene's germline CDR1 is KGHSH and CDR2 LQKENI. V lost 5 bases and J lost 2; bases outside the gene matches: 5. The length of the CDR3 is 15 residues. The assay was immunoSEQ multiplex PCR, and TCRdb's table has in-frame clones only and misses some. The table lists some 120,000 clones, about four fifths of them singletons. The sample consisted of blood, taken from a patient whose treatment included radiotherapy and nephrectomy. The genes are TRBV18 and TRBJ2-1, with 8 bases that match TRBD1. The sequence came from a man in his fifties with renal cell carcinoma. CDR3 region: CASSTQGAPYNEQFF. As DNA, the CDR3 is TGTGCCAGCTCAACGCAGGGGGCGCCCTACAATGAGCAGTTCTTC.